The 23 T cell receptor beta chains below were found in one sample sequenced in a study of cytomegalovirus exposure and HLA in healthy donors. This PCR relied on a set of 60 Vbeta primers and 13 Jbeta primers. Assay: immunoSEQ multiplex PCR; the TCRdb copy retains only in-frame clones and omits some. The repertoire holds fewer than 250,000 clones, under 90% seen once, with 1.3% in the top ten. The sample was PBMCs. The receptors originated from a human donor in good health.

The rearrangement links TRBV19 to TRBJ2-7; D not resolved. CDR3 length: 15 amino acids. The germline V gene encodes CDR1 LNHDA and CDR2 SQIVND (reference sequence). Trimming took 5 bases from V and 0 from J, leaving 14 bases between them. The CDR3 DNA reads as TGTGCCAGTAGTCCTCATCCAAGGAGCTCCTACGAGCAGTACTTC. Residues: CASSPHPRSSYEQYF.

This rearrangement joins TRBV2 to TRBJ2-2; 8 bases agree with TRBD2. Germline V gene lookup returns CDR1 SNHLY and CDR2 FYNNEI. The junction had 11 bases not matched to a gene; V was cut back by 8 bases and J by 6 bases. This CDR3 comprises 15 residues. CDR3 nucleotide sequence: TGTGCCAGCGGAACCAGCGGGAGAGCGGCCGGGGAGCTGTTTTTT. It specifies CASGTSGRAAGELFF.

This chain connects TRBV2 to TRBJ2-7; 12 bases map to TRBD2. With V trimmed by 3 bases and J by 0 bases, 3 bases remained unmatched. Germline values: CDR1 SNHLY, CDR2 FYNNEI. The CDR3 runs 16 residues. The CDR3 nucleotides are TGTGCCAGCAGTGACGGACTAGCGGGAAGCTCCTACGAGCAGTACTTC. Protein sequence: CASSDGLAGSSYEQYF.

The sample holds a few counts of this clone. The gene calls are TRBV19 and TRBJ1-5; possibly TRBD1 for D (5 bases). The germline gives CDR1 LNHDA, CDR2 SQIVND (reference sequence). CDR3 size: 16 residues. V gave up 3 bases and J gave up 0 bases, with 12 bases separating them. CDR3 in DNA: TGTGCCAGTAGTATCACAGGTCCAAATAGCAATCAGCCCCAGCATTTT. Translated, it gives CASSITGPNSNQPQHF. The full variable domain, completed using reference TRBV19 and TRBJ1-5, is DGGITQSPKYLFRKEGQNVTLSCEQNLNHDAMYWYRQDPGQGLRLIYYSQIVNDFQKGDIAEGYSVSREKKESFPLTVTSAQKNPTAFYLCASSITGPNSNQPQHFGDGTRLSIL.

The chain couples TRBV7-2 to TRBJ2-7; TRBD2 is a possible D gene (6 bases). This CDR3 is 12 amino acids long. CDR1 and CDR2 from the germline V gene are SGHTA and FQGNSA. With 5 bases removed from V and 7 bases from J, the gap between germline ends came to 12 bases. CDR3 nucleotides: TGTGCCAGCAGCCCCCCTGGGAGGGAGCAGTACTTC. This gives the protein CASSPPGREQYF.

The genes are TRBV6-1 and TRBJ1-4; 7 positions match TRBD1. The CDR3 covers 14 residues. With 2 bases clipped from V and 7 bases from J, the junction kept 4 bases outside the gene matches. Germline CDR1 and CDR2: MNHNS and SASEGT. In DNA, the CDR3 is TGTGCCAGCAGTGAATTTCAGGGGGGTGAAAAACTGTTTTTT. Translating it yields CASSEFQGGEKLFF.

V is TRBV14 and J is TRBJ2-5, with a possible D match to TRBD2 (5 bases). In germline, CDR1 is SGHDN, CDR2 FVKESK. V dropped 4 bases and J dropped 5 bases, with 14 bases sitting between them. The length of the CDR3 is 14 residues. The CDR3 DNA reads as TGTGCCAGCAGCCCTCTCGGAGGTCCGGAGACCCAGTACTTC. Protein sequence: CASSPLGGPETQYF.

The V and J genes are TRBV6-5 and TRBJ1-2; D is undetermined. The CDR3 loop spans 13 amino acids. Trimming took 5 bases from V and 4 from J, leaving 11 bases between them. In germline, CDR1 is MNHEY, CDR2 SVGAGI. This chain's CDR3 is CASSQAGSYGYTF. For the CDR3, the DNA is TGTGCCAGCAGTCAGGCCGGAAGCTATGGCTACACCTTC.

The genes are TRBV2 and TRBJ2-7, with TRBD1 matching over 10 bases. Unmatched junction bases numbered 16, after V lost 8 bases and J lost 12 bases. From germline, CDR1 is SNHLY and CDR2 FYNNEI. The CDR3 length is 14 residues. The CDR3 nucleotides are TGTGCCAGCCGCCCCCGGGACAGGGGTATTTGGCGGTACTTC. The encoded protein is CASRPRDRGIWRYF. Supplemented by reference TRBV2 and TRBJ2-7, the full variable domain reads EPEVTQTPSHQVTQMGQEVILRCVPISNHLYFYWYRQILGQKVEFLVSFYNNEISEKSEIFDDQFSVERPDGSNFTLKIRSTKLEDSAMYFCASRPRDRGIWRYFGPGTRLTVT.

CDR3 sequence reads: CASSSDIRNTIYF. The CDR3 DNA follows: TGTGCCAGCAGCTCAGACATACGAAACACCATATATTTT. V and J are TRBV7-6 and TRBJ1-3, with no clear D. V was pared by 4 bases and J by 5 bases, with 9 bases between. Germline CDR1 is SGHVS and CDR2 is FNYEAQ. This CDR3 spans 13 amino acids.

The V gene is TRBV6-5, the J gene TRBJ2-7, with D hard to call. Germline V gene lookup returns CDR1 MNHEY and CDR2 SVGAGI. The CDR3 is 11 residues long. V gave up 4 bases and J gave up 3 bases, with 4 bases separating them. CDR3 nucleotides: TGTGCCAGCAGTTCCAACTACGAGCAGTACTTC. It codes for CASSSNYEQYF.

This rearrangement joins TRBV5-6 to TRBJ2-1, with D possibly TRBD1 on 5 matching bases. Germline assignment: CDR1 SGHDT and CDR2 YYEEEE. V was clipped by 0 bases and J by 0 bases, with 10 bases between them. The CDR3 spans 16 residues. The CDR3 nucleotides are TGTGCCAGCAGCTTGGCGGCAGGGTCCTCCTACAATGAGCAGTTCTTC. Protein product: CASSLAAGSSYNEQFF.

This clone was seen more than once but under ten times. V and J are TRBV7-9 and TRBJ1-2, with D tentatively TRBD1 (5 bases). CDR3 length: 12 amino acids. The V end was cut by 5 bases, the J end by 5 bases, with 9 bases between. Germline V gives CDR1 SEHNR, CDR2 FQNEAQ (reference sequence). The CDR3 region has the DNA TGTGCCAGCAGCCCGCAGGGTTATGGCTACACCTTC. It yields the protein CASSPQGYGYTF.

The genes are TRBV15 and TRBJ2-3; D not resolved. CDR3 length: 15 amino acids. CDR1 and CDR2 (germline): LNHNV, YYDKDF (reference sequence). Deletions cut 1 base from V and 10 bases from J, with 18 bases between. The chain's CDR3 is CATSRGRVERKAQYF. The CDR3 coding sequence is TGTGCCACCAGCAGAGGACGGGTCGAACGAAAGGCGCAGTATTTT.

The chain recombines TRBV6-5 with TRBJ2-7, with 9 bases aligning to TRBD1. J was trimmed by 0 bases and V by 0 bases; bases with no gene match: 3. CDR1 and CDR2 (germline): MNHEY, SVGAGI. CDR3 size: 16 residues. This chain's CDR3 is CASSYSGTGFSYEQYF. The CDR3 region has the DNA TGTGCCAGCAGTTACTCGGGGACAGGGTTCTCCTACGAGCAGTACTTC.

This chain links TRBV7-8 with TRBJ2-3; D is ambiguous. Trimming cost V 0 bases and J 0 bases, with 4 bases left between them. Per germline, CDR1 SGHVS and CDR2 FQNEAQ. The CDR3 runs to 14 residues. The CDR3 region has the DNA TGTGCCAGCAGCTTAGCGCTAAGCACAGATACGCAGTATTTT. This codes for CASSLALSTDTQYF.

This chain connects TRBV19 to TRBJ2-7; TRBD2 matches at 11 bases. V dropped 6 bases and J dropped 2; count of bases not matched to a gene: 6. The CDR3 sequence is 15 residues long. CDR1 and CDR2 (germline): LNHDA, SQIVND (reference sequence). This chain's CDR3 is CASSVGLAVTYEQYF. The CDR3 region has the DNA TGTGCCAGTAGCGTGGGACTAGCGGTCACCTACGAGCAGTACTTC. The variable domain in full, completed from reference TRBV19 and TRBJ2-7, reads DGGITQSPKYLFRKEGQNVTLSCEQNLNHDAMYWYRQDPGQGLRLIYYSQIVNDFQKGDIAEGYSVSREKKESFPLTVTSAQKNPTAFYLCASSVGLAVTYEQYFGPGTRLTVT.

V and J are TRBV19 and TRBJ2-7; 8 bases agree with TRBD2. The CDR3 contains 14 residues. Germline loops: CDR1 LNHDA, CDR2 SQIVND (reference sequence). The ends lost 7 bases at V and 3 bases at J; junction bases unmatched: 8. CDR3: CASTPGGNHYEQYF. DNA for the CDR3: TGTGCCAGTACCCCGGGAGGGAACCACTACGAGCAGTACTTC.

This chain joins TRBV11-2 and TRBJ1-1; 8 positions match TRBD1. This CDR3 region has 15 residues. Germline V gene sequence: CDR1 SGHAT, CDR2 FQNNGV. J gave up 5 bases and V 5 bases, and 10 bases lay outside the gene matches. This chain's CDR3 is CASSNAGQGLTEAFF. CDR3 nucleotides: TGTGCCAGCAGCAACGCCGGACAGGGTTTGACTGAAGCTTTCTTT. The full variable domain, its missing parts supplied by reference TRBV11-2 and TRBJ1-1, is EAGVAQSPRYKIIEKRQSVAFWCNPISGHATLYWYQQILGQGPKLLIQFQNNGVVDDSQLPKDRFSAERLKGVDSTLKIQPAKLEDSAVYLCASSNAGQGLTEAFFGQGTRLTVV.

The V and J genes are TRBV21-1 and TRBJ2-1; the tabulated D call, TRBD1, remains unverified against the DNA. TRBV21-1 is a pseudogene. The CDR3 is 15 amino acids. The CDR3 spells CASTIGAGQYNEQFF. The CDR3, as DNA: TGTGCCAGCACCATTGGGGCCGGGCAATACAATGAGCAGTTCTTC.

V gene TRBV18 combines with J gene TRBJ2-5; 9 positions match TRBD2. The trim removed 3 bases at V and 5 bases at J, leaving 7 bases unmatched. The CDR3 spans 15 residues. CDR1 and CDR2 from the germline V gene are KGHSH and LQKENI. The CDR3 DNA follows: TGTGCCAGCTCACCCCTTAGCGGGAGTTTGGAGACCCAGTACTTC. The encoded protein is CASSPLSGSLETQYF.

The chain has TRBV7-9 and TRBJ2-3, with D perhaps TRBD1 (6 bases). The V gene lost 0 bases and the J gene lost 5 bases, with 12 bases spanning the gap. Germline CDR1 SEHNR, CDR2 FQNEAQ (reference sequence). This CDR3 region has 15 residues. The CDR3 here is CASSLAAVQGDTQYF. In DNA form, the CDR3 reads TGTGCCAGCAGCTTAGCGGCGGTACAGGGAGATACGCAGTATTTT.

V is TRBV27 and J is TRBJ1-5, with 8 bases lining up with TRBD1. The CDR3 contains 18 residues. CDR1 and CDR2 (germline): MNHEY, SMNVEV (reference sequence). Trimming took 4 bases from V and 2 from J; bases not matched to a gene: 13. CDR3: CASSYRWTGNVRNQPQHF. DNA of the CDR3: TGTGCCAGCAGTTACCGATGGACAGGGAATGTTCGCAATCAGCCCCAGCATTTT.